These 18 T cell receptor beta chains share one sample of origin, sequenced in a study of technical replicates of blood from several donors. Here immunoSEQ multiplex PCR was the method, and the copy in TCRdb shows in-frame clones only, minus some. The sample has 100,000 or so clones, roughly 94% seen once; the top ten hold 0.2% to 0.25%. Sequenced material: T cells isolated from PBMCs. These receptors were obtained from a human donor in good health.

CDR3 amino acids: CASSPFLNTEAFF. The CDR3 region has the DNA TGCGCCAGCAGCCCCTTCTTGAACACTGAAGCTTTCTTT. V gene TRBV5-1 combines with J gene TRBJ1-1; D uncertain. Germline-derived CDR1 and CDR2 are SGHRS and YFSETQ. There are 13 residues in the CDR3. V lost 4 bases, J lost 0 bases, and 7 bases lay in between.

V usage is TRBV27 and J usage is TRBJ2-3, with a weak D call TRBD1 (5 bases). Germline CDR1 and CDR2: MNHEY and SMNVEV (reference sequence). Trimming left V 5 bases short and J 0 bases short, with 15 bases between. CDR3 length: 16 amino acids. Here the CDR3 reads CASSTHRRSSTDTQYF. CDR3 nucleotide sequence: TGTGCCAGCAGTACACACAGGCGTTCTAGCACAGATACGCAGTATTTT.

The chain combines TRBV4-1 with TRBJ1-6, with D tentatively TRBD1 (6 bases). This CDR3 has 13 amino acids. Trimming removed 4 bases at V and 10 bases at J, with 11 bases between. Germline V gene data show CDR1 as MGHRA and CDR2 as YSYEKL. This CDR3 is CASSLTGDSPLHF. CDR3 DNA: TGCGCCAGCAGCCTGACAGGTGACTCACCCCTCCACTTT.

The CDR3 sequence: CASGLDFAGGNSPLHF. CDR3 DNA sequence: TGTGCTAGTGGTTTGGACTTTGCAGGGGGAAATTCACCCCTCCACTTT. The chain has TRBV12-5 and TRBJ1-6; TRBD1 aligns across 7 bases. This CDR3 spans 16 amino acids. Germline V lookup: CDR1 LGHNT, CDR2 FRNRAP. J was trimmed by 7 bases and V by 1 base; bases with no gene match: 7.

This chain connects TRBV23-1 to TRBJ2-7; D is unclear. TRBV23-1 is noted as an ORF with a role that remains uncertain. The CDR3 is 16 residues long. With 1 base removed from V and 3 bases from J, the gap between germline ends came to 16 bases. CDR3 protein: CASSQYRDSLIYEQYF. Written as DNA, the CDR3 is TGCGCCAGCAGTCAATACCGCGACTCACTTATCTACGAGCAGTACTTC.

V usage is TRBV7-8 and J usage is TRBJ1-3; maybe TRBD1 (6 bases). V shed 3 bases and J shed 3 bases, with 9 bases lying between them. Germline loops: CDR1 SGHVS, CDR2 FQNEAQ. This CDR3 spans 14 amino acids. DNA for the CDR3: TGTGCCAGCAGCTTCACAGGGTTTGGAAACACCATATATTTT. Translation gives CASSFTGFGNTIYF.

The chain uses TRBV28 and TRBJ1-5; D is unclear. Germline CDR1 MDHEN, CDR2 SYDVKM. The CDR3 covers 14 residues. Trimming removed 2 bases from V and 1 base from J, with 6 bases in between. The CDR3 nucleotides are TGTGCCAGCAGTTTACAACAGAGCAATCAGCCCCAGCATTTT. Translating it yields CASSLQQSNQPQHF.

CDR3 residues: CASYPSGHFTGVNTEAFF. The CDR3 bases are TGTGCCAGCTACCCCTCGGGACATTTCACTGGAGTTAACACTGAAGCTTTCTTT. This chain connects TRBV7-9 to TRBJ1-1, with TRBD1 as a possible D gene (6 bases). V lost 8 bases and J 2 bases, leaving 27 bases between the germline ends. Germline CDR1 and CDR2: SEHNR and FQNEAQ (reference sequence). The CDR3 covers 18 residues.

The chain uses TRBV6-5 and TRBJ1-1; weak D call: TRBD1 (6 bases). This CDR3 spans 11 amino acids. V was clipped by 5 bases and J by 7 bases, with 8 bases between them. Germline values: CDR1 MNHEY, CDR2 SVGAGI. CDR3 in amino acids: CASSNRVEAFF. The CDR3 bases are TGTGCCAGCAGTAACAGGGTTGAAGCTTTCTTT.

The chain has TRBV19 and TRBJ1-3; TRBD1 matches 7 bases. The germline CDR1 and CDR2 sequences are LNHDA and SQIVND (reference sequence). CDR3 size: 18 residues. The V segment lost 5 bases and the J segment 1 base; nucleotides outside the gene matches: 14. CDR3 nucleotides: TGTGCCAGTAGTCCGTGGGCGGGACAGCTTGGGTCTGGAAACACCATATATTTT. It yields the protein CASSPWAGQLGSGNTIYF.

This chain connects TRBV2 to TRBJ2-2, with TRBD2 matching 13 bases. Per germline, CDR1 SNHLY and CDR2 FYNNEI. J was trimmed by 6 bases and V by 7 bases; bases with no gene match: 5. The CDR3 covers 15 residues. CDR3 in amino acids: CASTLLAGGPGELFF. CDR3 in DNA: TGTGCCAGCACTCTACTAGCGGGAGGGCCCGGGGAGCTGTTTTTT.

The chain couples TRBV6-6 to TRBJ1-6; D not resolved. This CDR3 contains 13 residues. The V and J ends lost 2 bases and 10 bases respectively, with 9 bases between them. The germline V gene encodes CDR1 MNHNY and CDR2 SVGAGI (reference sequence). The CDR3, as DNA: TGTGCCAGCAGTTACAGAAACAACTCACCCCTCCACTTT. Its protein product is CASSYRNNSPLHF.

The V call is TRBV10-2, the J call TRBJ1-2, with D possibly being TRBD1 (5 bases). This CDR3 is built from 15 residues. From germline, CDR1 is WSHSY and CDR2 SAAADI. Trimming cost V 3 bases and J 8 bases, with 19 bases left between them. The CDR3 loop is CASSEALNGGKGYTF. The CDR3 DNA reads as TGCGCCAGCAGTGAAGCTCTGAACGGGGGTAAAGGCTACACCTTC.

The chain couples TRBV19 to TRBJ2-3, with 9 positions matching TRBD1. V shed 5 bases, J shed 2 bases, and the junction held 5 bases outside the gene matches. The germline V gene has CDR1 LNHDA and CDR2 SQIVND (reference sequence). This CDR3 contains 15 residues. The CDR3: CASSSRDRATDTQYF. The CDR3 DNA reads TGTGCCAGTAGTTCCCGGGACAGGGCCACAGATACGCAGTATTTT.

In this sample, this clone turned up once. The chain uses TRBV2 and TRBJ2-7, with 11 nucleotides matching TRBD2. There are 15 residues in the CDR3. Losses at the gene ends were 6 bases for V and 1 base for J; bases not matched to a gene: 5. The germline V gene encodes CDR1 SNHLY and CDR2 FYNNEI. Here the CDR3 DNA reads TGTGCCAGCAGCAACCGACTAGCGGGGTCCTACGAGCAGTACTTC. Translation gives CASSNRLAGSYEQYF.

The rearrangement uses TRBV27 and TRBJ1-6; a possible D gene is TRBD1 (6 bases). Trimming took off 8 bases at V and 10 bases at J, with 18 bases between the two ends. This CDR3 region has 14 residues. The germline CDR1 and CDR2 sequences are MNHEY and SMNVEV (reference sequence). CDR3 sequence (DNA): TGTGCCAGCCGGACGGGGGGCGGTAGATCACCCCTCCACTTT. Translated, it gives CASRTGGGRSPLHF.

CDR3 nucleotides: TGTGCCAGCATTTCTCGGCTAGCGGGGGGCGATGAGCAGTTCTTC. It is translated as CASISRLAGGDEQFF. This chain uses TRBV27 with TRBJ2-1; 11 bases map to TRBD2. Germline values: CDR1 MNHEY, CDR2 SMNVEV (reference sequence). There are 15 residues in the CDR3. The V gene end was trimmed by 7 bases and the J gene end by 8 bases; junction bases not matched to a gene: 10.

The V and J genes are TRBV27 and TRBJ2-6, with D possibly TRBD1 on 5 matching bases. The CDR3 is 15 residues long. The V end was cut by 4 bases, the J end by 0 bases, with 7 bases between. The germline CDR1 and CDR2 sequences are MNHEY and SMNVEV (reference sequence). The CDR3 spells CASSWGASGANVLTF. CDR3 nucleotides: TGTGCCAGCAGTTGGGGCGCCTCTGGGGCCAACGTCCTGACTTTC.